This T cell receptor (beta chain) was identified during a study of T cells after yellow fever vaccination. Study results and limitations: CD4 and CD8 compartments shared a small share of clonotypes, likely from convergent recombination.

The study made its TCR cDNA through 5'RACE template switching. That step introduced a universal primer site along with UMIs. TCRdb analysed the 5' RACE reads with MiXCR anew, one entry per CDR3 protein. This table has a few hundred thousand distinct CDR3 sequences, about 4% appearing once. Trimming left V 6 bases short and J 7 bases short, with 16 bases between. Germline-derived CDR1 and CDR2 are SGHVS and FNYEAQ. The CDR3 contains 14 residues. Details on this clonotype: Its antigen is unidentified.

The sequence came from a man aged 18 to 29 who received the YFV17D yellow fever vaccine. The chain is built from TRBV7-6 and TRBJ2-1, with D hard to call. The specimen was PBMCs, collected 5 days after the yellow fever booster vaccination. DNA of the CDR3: TGTGCCAGCAGGGCCGACGTTATGGGGAATGAGCAGTTCTTC. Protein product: CASRADVMGNEQFF.